This T cell receptor (beta chain) emerged from a study of blood T cell repertoires in COVID-19. Study information: Italy, Spain and the United States were the sources of the convalescent and acute COVID-19 samples.

This clone came up once. Original processing notes: It was from reference gene primer amplification that nucleated cell counts were estimated. Sequencing used immunoSEQ multiplex PCR; TCRdb keeps in-frame clones, though not all of them. That table is the source of V, J and clone size, and D and trimming were worked out from the DNA. The profile shows roughly 250,000 clones, 70% to 90% of them singletons. Germline values: CDR1 MNHNS, CDR2 SASEGT. The CDR3 covers 15 residues. The V gene end was trimmed by 3 bases and the J gene end by 2 bases; junction bases not matched to a gene: 4. Patients at the Seattle site were enrolled during active infection and followed longitudinally.

The V and J genes are TRBV6-1 and TRBJ1-2, with 9 bases that match TRBD1. This TCR was recovered from a human donor with COVID-19, enrolled during active disease. The donor label of this sample is uncertain. The source material was peripheral blood. The CDR3, as DNA: TGTGCCAGCAGTGATCCCGGGACAGGGAACTATGGCTACACCTTC. Residues: CASSDPGTGNYGYTF.